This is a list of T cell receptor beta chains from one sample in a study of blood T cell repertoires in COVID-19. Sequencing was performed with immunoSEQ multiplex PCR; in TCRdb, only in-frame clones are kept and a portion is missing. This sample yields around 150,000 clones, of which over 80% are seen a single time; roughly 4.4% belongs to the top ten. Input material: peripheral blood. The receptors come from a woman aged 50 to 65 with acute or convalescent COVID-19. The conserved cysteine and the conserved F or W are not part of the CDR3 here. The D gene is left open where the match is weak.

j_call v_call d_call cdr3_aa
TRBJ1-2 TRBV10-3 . AISEGRQATKNYGYT
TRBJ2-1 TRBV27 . ASSYSSVGDEQF
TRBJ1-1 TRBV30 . AWTTRQYAGTEAF
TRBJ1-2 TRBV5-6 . ASSPQGASYGYT
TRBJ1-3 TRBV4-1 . ASSQDPGVLSGNTIY
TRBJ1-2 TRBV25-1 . ASTSTGDGYT
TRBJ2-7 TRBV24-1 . ATSDGLDPFMISYEQY
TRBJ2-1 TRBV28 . ASGVDSHNEQF
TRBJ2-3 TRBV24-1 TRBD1 ATSDYPGQGMSTQY
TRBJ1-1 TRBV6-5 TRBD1 ASSLTGTGGTEAF
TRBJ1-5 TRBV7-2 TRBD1 ASSPRTGKLISNQPQH
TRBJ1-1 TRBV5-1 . ASSTQGSYTEAF
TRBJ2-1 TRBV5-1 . ASSAWTVYNEQF
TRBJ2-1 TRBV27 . ASRVDTYSYNEQF
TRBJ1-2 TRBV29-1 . SVEAAGPGYT
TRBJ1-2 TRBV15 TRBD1 ATSRDLAGQGGGYT
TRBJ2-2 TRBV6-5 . ASSLAVANTGELF
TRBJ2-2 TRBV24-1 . ATSDLSGDGGELF
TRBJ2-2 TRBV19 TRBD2 ASSIAGGDTGELF
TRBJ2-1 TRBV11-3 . ASSLETSSYNEQF
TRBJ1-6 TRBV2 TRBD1 ASQRDRGNSPLH
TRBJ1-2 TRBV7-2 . ASSLAPVGPRRFYGYT
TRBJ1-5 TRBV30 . ACRLRGSSSNQPQH
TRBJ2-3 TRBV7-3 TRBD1 ASSTTGGRTDTQY
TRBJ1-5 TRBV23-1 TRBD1 ASSRDRGSNQPQH
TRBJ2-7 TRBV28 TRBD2 ASSVTSGLYEQY
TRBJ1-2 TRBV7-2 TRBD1 ASSLGAGQWYGYT
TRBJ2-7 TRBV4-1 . ASSLSATAGNNGQY
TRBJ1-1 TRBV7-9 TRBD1 ASSIGTGAEAF
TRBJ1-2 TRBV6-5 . ASRLKEGHGYT
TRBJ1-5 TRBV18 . ASSPPGYSNQPQH
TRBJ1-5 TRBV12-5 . ASGSQTLERDQPQH
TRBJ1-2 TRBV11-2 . ASSRGAANYGYT
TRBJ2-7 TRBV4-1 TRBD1 ASSQGQGAGYEQY
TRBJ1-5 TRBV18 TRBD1 ASSPQGATGNQPQH
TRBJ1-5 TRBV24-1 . ATSEASQGSNQPQH
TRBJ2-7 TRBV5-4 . ASTTGGREIYEQY
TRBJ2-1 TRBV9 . ASSFRLPPQDEQF
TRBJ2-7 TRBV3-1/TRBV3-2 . ASIPASGGNEQY
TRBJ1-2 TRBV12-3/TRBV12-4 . ASSSPGNYGYT
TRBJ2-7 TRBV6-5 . AIEGRFSYEQY
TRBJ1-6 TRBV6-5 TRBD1 ATLTGLDSPLH
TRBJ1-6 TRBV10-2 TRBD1 ASSEPRWGQGASPLH
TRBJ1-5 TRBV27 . ASSEGPINQPQH
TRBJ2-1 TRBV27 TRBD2 ASSYRLAAPSSYNEQF
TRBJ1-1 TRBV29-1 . SVAGIGNTEAF
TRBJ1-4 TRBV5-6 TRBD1 ASSRTGTDEKLF
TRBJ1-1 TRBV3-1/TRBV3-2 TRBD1 ASSLGQLEAF
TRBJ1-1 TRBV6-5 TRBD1 ASSYSSTGDTEAF
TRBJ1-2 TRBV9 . ASSPRGSLEDYGYT
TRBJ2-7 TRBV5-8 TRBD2 ASSVRGPGLAGSGEQY
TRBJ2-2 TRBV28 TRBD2 ASSLLRFSGSAYTGELF
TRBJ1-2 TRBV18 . ASSLAPGGVANYGYT